The T cell receptor (beta chain) under discussion was sequenced for a study of T cell repertoires and HLA-DP antigens. CDR3 size: 14 residues. The V end was cut by 3 bases, the J end by 3 bases, with 11 bases between. Germline CDR1 is GTSNPN and CDR2 is SVGIG (reference sequence). Some clones are missing from TCRdb's copy, which holds only in-frame ones; the method was immunoSEQ multiplex PCR. The data hold about 89,000 clones, with more than 75% observed a single time. With respect to this clone: Its antigen remains unidentified.

The chain links TRBV30 to TRBJ2-2, with unresolved D. The sample taken for sequencing was CD4+ T cells from PBMCs. The sequence was obtained from a man aged 50 to 59 in good health and CMV-seronegative. CDR3 DNA sequence: TGTGCCTGGAGGAGATCAGAATACACCGGGGAGCTGTTTTTT. Translation gives CAWRRSEYTGELFF.